This is a list of T cell receptor beta chains from one sample in a study of T cell responses to AZD1222 COVID-19 vaccine. This table comes from immunoSEQ multiplex PCR, and its TCRdb copy is limited to in-frame clones, with some not included. This sample yields 200,000 to 250,000 clones, of which around 94% are seen a single time; around 1.7% belongs to the top ten. The input for sequencing was peripheral blood, taken 28 days after the second dose of the MenACWY control vaccine. Receptors originate from an adult who received the MenACWY meningococcal vaccine as a control. Both conserved end residues are part of each CDR3. The order of the fields is D gene, clone size, J gene, V gene, CDR3 DNA, CDR3 protein. The D gene is left open where the match is weak. Clone size is stated in some rows and not others, as once, few, many or a class when expanded.

>-|-|TRBJ1-1|TRBV2
TGTGCCAGCACCGAGGACAGACGAGCTTTCTTT
CASTEDRRAFF
>-|-|TRBJ2-7|TRBV21-1
TGTGCCAGCAGCAACGCCCACCCGGGACCAACCTACGAGCAGTACTTC
CASSNAHPGPTYEQYF
>TRBD2|few|TRBJ2-3|TRBV6-4
TGTGCCAGCAGTAGACTAGCGACAGATACGCAGTATTTT
CASSRLATDTQYF
>TRBD2|-|TRBJ2-4|TRBV11-2
TGTGCCAGCGGGCGGGGCCAGAGCGGGATGTTAGCCAAAAACATTCAGTACTTC
CASGRGQSGMLAKNIQYF
>TRBD2|-|TRBJ2-1|TRBV28
TGTGCCAGCAAACCCTCCGGGGCGGGAGGCTACAATGAGCAGTTCTTC
CASKPSGAGGYNEQFF
>-|-|TRBJ1-6|TRBV5-5
TGTGCCAGCAGCTTGGACGTCGCCTATAATTCACCCCTCCACTTT
CASSLDVAYNSPLHF
>-|-|TRBJ2-7|TRBV6-8
TGTGCCAGCAGTTATTTGGGACTGGACTCCTACGAGCAGTACTTC
CASSYLGLDSYEQYF
>-|-|TRBJ1-5|TRBV10-3
TGTGCCATCAGGGCGGCGGGGGCAGTCAATCAGCCCCAGCATTTT
CAIRAAGAVNQPQHF
>-|-|TRBJ1-2|TRBV11-2
TGTGCCAGCAGCTTAGAGGACAAAAGGGCCTATGGCTACACCTTC
CASSLEDKRAYGYTF
>TRBD2|-|TRBJ2-2|TRBV3-1/TRBV3-2
TGTGCCAGCAGCCATTTAGCGGGAGATTTTACTAGCACCGGGGAGCTGTTTTTT
CASSHLAGDFTSTGELFF
>-|-|TRBJ2-1|TRBV19
TGTGCCAGTAGTCCCAGGGGGGGGGATGAGCAGTTCTTC
CASSPRGGDEQFF
>-|-|TRBJ1-4|TRBV3-1/TRBV3-2
TGTGCCAGCAGCCAAGGGACACCGAGTCCTAATGAAAAACTGTTTTTT
CASSQGTPSPNEKLFF
>-|-|TRBJ2-7|TRBV27
TGTGCCAGCAGCCTCCGGGGGCGTAGTAACGAGCAGTACTTC
CASSLRGRSNEQYF
>TRBD1|-|TRBJ2-7|TRBV23-1
TGCGCCAGCAGCCAACCGGGACAGGGCGACGAGCAGTACTTC
CASSQPGQGDEQYF
>-|few|TRBJ2-5|TRBV3-1/TRBV3-2
TGTGCCAGCAGCCAAGGGGGGGTTAGCGGCCAAGAGACCCAGTACTTC
CASSQGGVSGQETQYF
>-|-|TRBJ1-5|TRBV20-1
TGCAGTGCTAGTAAGGGGGTGGGAGGAAATCAGCCCCAGCATTTT
CSASKGVGGNQPQHF
>-|-|TRBJ2-7|TRBV15
TGTGCCACCGCGACTGGCCCCTACGAGCAGTACTTC
CATATGPYEQYF
>TRBD2|-|TRBJ2-3|TRBV6-5
TGTGCCAGCAGTTACCCGGGAGGGTCCACAGATACGCAGTATTTT
CASSYPGGSTDTQYF
>-|-|TRBJ2-7|TRBV11-2
TGTGCCAGCAGCCCCGAGGGACACTCCTACGAGCAGTACTTC
CASSPEGHSYEQYF
>-|once|TRBJ2-5|TRBV2
TGTGCCAGCAGTGAACGGCTGCAAGAGACCCAGTACTTC
CASSERLQETQYF
>TRBD1|-|TRBJ1-2|TRBV13
TGTGCCAGCAGCTCGGACAGGGGGCAGGGTGGCTACACCTTC
CASSSDRGQGGYTF
>-|-|TRBJ2-3|TRBV27
TGTGCCAGCAGACGATCCCTCGATACGCAGTATTTT
CASRRSLDTQYF
>-|-|TRBJ1-6|TRBV6-5
TGTGCCAGCAGTTACTCGGTAGGGCCTAGGGATTCACCCCTCCACTTT
CASSYSVGPRDSPLHF
>-|-|TRBJ2-2|TRBV6-2/TRBV6-3
TGTGCCAGCAGTTCGGGCGGGGAGCTGTTTTTT
CASSSGGELFF
>-|-|TRBJ2-5|TRBV7-3
TGTGCCAGCAGCTTAAACCCCCCAGGGGTTGTTGAGACCCAGTACTTC
CASSLNPPGVVETQYF
>-|-|TRBJ2-1|TRBV3-1/TRBV3-2
TGTGCCAGCAGCCAAGCGCCTAGTACTAACAATGAGCAGTTCTTC
CASSQAPSTNNEQFF
>-|once|TRBJ2-1|TRBV11-2
TGTGCCAGCAGCTTAGTAGGGGGGAATGAGCAGTTCTTC
CASSLVGGNEQFF
>-|-|TRBJ2-7|TRBV6-5
TGTGCCAGCAGTCCCCGGCGGACATTGACCTACGAGCAGTACTTC
CASSPRRTLTYEQYF
>-|-|TRBJ1-5|TRBV19
TGTGCCAGTAGTATCCGACAGAATCAGCCCCAGCATTTT
CASSIRQNQPQHF
>TRBD2|-|TRBJ2-3|TRBV6-1
TGTGCCAGCAGTGAAGCGGCTAGCGGGACGGTGATCACAGATACGCAGTATTTT
CASSEAASGTVITDTQYF
>-|once|TRBJ1-4|TRBV19
TGTGCCACTCAAACCTGGGGGAATGAAAAACTGTTTTTT
CATQTWGNEKLFF
>-|-|TRBJ2-3|TRBV6-1
TGTGCCAGCAGTGAAGGTGGACGCCTCACAGATACGCAGTATTTT
CASSEGGRLTDTQYF
>TRBD1|-|TRBJ1-1|TRBV6-2/TRBV6-3
TGTGCCAGCAGTTACCTCAGGGGGCACGCTGAAGCTTTCTTT
CASSYLRGHAEAFF
>-|-|TRBJ1-2|TRBV11-2
TGTGCCAGCAGCCCGGGGGGGGGCTATGGCTACACCTTC
CASSPGGGYGYTF